This passage covers 30 T cell receptor beta chains from one sample sequenced in a study of blood T cell repertoires in COVID-19. Sequencing used immunoSEQ multiplex PCR; TCRdb keeps in-frame clones, though not all of them. The sample records about 370,000 clones, roughly 90% being singletons. Source material: PBMCs or T cells enriched from blood (not recorded which). These receptors came from a woman in her thirties or forties who had been exposed to COVID-19.

The rearrangement links TRBV3-1 (or the pseudogene TRBV3-2) to TRBJ1-2; 7 bases are shared with TRBD1. Germline lookup yields CDR1 LGHDT and CDR2 YNNKEL (reference sequence). CDR3 length: 16 residues. V gave up 3 bases and J gave up 2 bases; unmatched junction bases: 9. The CDR3 here is CASSQGNRGLNYGYTF. Written as DNA, the CDR3 is TGTGCCAGCAGCCAGGGGAACAGGGGCCTAAACTATGGCTACACCTTC.

A word on this clone: The sample contains more than one DNA sequence encoding this CDR3. The chain combines TRBV19 with TRBJ1-1, with unresolved D. Germline V gene sequence: CDR1 LNHDA, CDR2 SQIVND (reference sequence). The CDR3 has 13 residues. V lost 9 bases to trimming and J lost 2 bases, with 13 bases between them. The CDR3, as DNA: TGTGCCAGCCGCGTCACGGGTAACACTGAAGCTTTCTTT. Protein product: CASRVTGNTEAFF.

This sequence joins TRBV7-9 and TRBJ1-4, with 9 bases aligning to TRBD1. Looked up from germline, CDR1 is SEHNR and CDR2 is FQNEAQ (reference sequence). With V trimmed by 5 bases and J by 4 bases, 5 bases remained unmatched. CDR3 size: 15 residues. The DNA of the CDR3 is TGTGCCAGCAGCCTTCCGGGACAGGGTAATGAAAAACTGTTTTTT. This translates into CASSLPGQGNEKLFF.

The V gene is TRBV2, the J gene TRBJ2-3; 12 nucleotides match TRBD2. V dropped 9 bases and J dropped 2; count of bases not matched to a gene: 6. Germline CDR1 and CDR2: SNHLY and FYNNEI. There are 15 residues in the CDR3. CDR3 bases: TGTGCCAGTACCGGGACTAGCGGGTTCACAGATACGCAGTATTTT. It translates to CASTGTSGFTDTQYF.

This clone was recorded once. The genes are TRBV19 and TRBJ2-5, with 8 nucleotides matching TRBD2. The V segment lost 4 bases and the J segment 5 bases; nucleotides outside the gene matches: 0. The CDR3 contains 12 residues. Germline CDR1 and CDR2: LNHDA and SQIVND (reference sequence). The chain's CDR3 is CASSTGGETQYF. The DNA of the CDR3 is TGTGCCAGTAGTACGGGAGGGGAGACCCAGTACTTC.

V and J are TRBV27 and TRBJ1-4, with 7 bases identical to TRBD1. V was pared by 5 bases and J by 5 bases, with 8 bases of the junction left unmatched. The CDR3 length is 15 residues. Looked up from germline, CDR1 is MNHEY and CDR2 is SMNVEV (reference sequence). The CDR3 loop is CASSRGRPGNEKLFF. Here the CDR3 DNA reads TGTGCCAGCAGTAGGGGGCGGCCCGGAAATGAAAAACTGTTTTTT.

This clone was detected only a few times. The chain carries TRBV28 and TRBJ2-7; TRBD1 is a possible D gene (6 bases). V lost 3 bases and J 0 bases, leaving 12 bases between the germline ends. CDR1 is MDHEN and CDR2 is SYDVKM in the germline V gene. The length of the CDR3 is 15 residues. As DNA, the CDR3 is TGTGCCAGCAGTTTGGCCCGGGACATCTCCTACGAGCAGTACTTC. Its translation is CASSLARDISYEQYF. The full variable domain, its missing parts supplied by reference TRBV28 and TRBJ2-7, is DVKVTQSSRYLVKRTGEKVFLECVQDMDHENMFWYRQDPGLGLRLIYFSYDVKMKEKGDIPEGYSVSREKKERFSLILESASTNQTSMYLCASSLARDISYEQYFGPGTRLTVT.

V is TRBV29-1 and J is TRBJ1-4, with TRBD1 as a possible D gene (5 bases). The CDR3 runs 14 residues. Germline assignment: CDR1 SQVTM and CDR2 ANQGSEA. Trimming stripped 3 bases from V and 7 bases from J, with 15 bases between. The CDR3 region has the DNA TGCAGCGTTGAGGGTCAGGGTGGAAGTGAAAAACTGTTTTTT. This encodes CSVEGQGGSEKLFF. Drawing the rest from reference TRBV29-1 and TRBJ1-4, the complete variable domain is SAVISQKPSRDICQRGTSLTIQCQVDSQVTMMFWYRQQPGQSLTLIATANQGSEATYESGFVIDKFPISRPNLTFSTLTVSNMSPEDSSIYLCSVEGQGGSEKLFFGSGTQLSVL.

The chain has TRBV30 and TRBJ2-5; TRBD1 is a possible D gene (7 bases). The CDR3 consists of 14 residues. The V gene's germline CDR1 is GTSNPN and CDR2 SVGIG (reference sequence). V lost 2 bases, J lost 2 bases, and 12 bases lay in between. CDR3 loop: CAWSRPGGQETQYF. In DNA form, the CDR3 reads TGTGCCTGGAGTCGGCCAGGGGGGCAAGAGACCCAGTACTTC.

This clone was seen ten or more times. CDR3 in amino acids: CASSQGLGGGSGNEQFF. The DNA of the CDR3 is TGTGCCAGCAGCCAAGGTCTTGGCGGGGGCAGTGGCAATGAGCAGTTCTTC. The V and J genes are TRBV14 and TRBJ2-1; weak D call: TRBD2 (7 bases). The germline V gene has CDR1 SGHDN and CDR2 FVKESK. Trimming took 1 base from V and 6 from J, leaving 19 bases between them. The CDR3 length is 17 residues.

This chain links TRBV5-1 with TRBJ2-7, with D possibly being TRBD1 (6 bases). The CDR3 has 14 amino acids. The V end lost 4 bases, the J end lost 2 bases, and 13 bases lay between the germline ends. Germline CDR1 reads SGHRS; CDR2 reads YFSETQ. The CDR3 DNA follows: TGCGCCAGCAGCCGGGTGGACAGTACCTACGAGCAGTACTTC. It encodes CASSRVDSTYEQYF.

The table lists this clone with a few counts. V gene TRBV6-5 combines with J gene TRBJ1-6, with no clear D. V lost 6 bases and J lost 6, with 9 bases in between. Germline V lookup: CDR1 MNHEY, CDR2 SVGAGI. The CDR3 is 13 residues long. The CDR3 reads CASRPGSNSPLHF. In nucleotides, the CDR3 is TGTGCCAGCAGGCCGGGGTCTAATTCACCCCTCCACTTT.

The chain carries TRBV5-5 and TRBJ1-2; 8 nucleotides match TRBD1. CDR1 is SGHKS and CDR2 is YYEKEE in the germline V gene (reference sequence). With 0 bases clipped from V and 2 bases from J, the junction kept 9 bases outside the gene matches. This CDR3 is built from 17 residues. The CDR3 sequence: CASSLGTGTVSNYGYTF. The CDR3 coding sequence is TGTGCCAGCAGCTTGGGGACAGGGACAGTCTCCAACTATGGCTACACCTTC.

The chain combines TRBV30 with TRBJ2-5, with D perhaps TRBD2 (6 bases). Germline CDR1 is GTSNPN and CDR2 is SVGIG (reference sequence). V was cut by 8 bases and J by 5 bases, with 12 bases left in between. The length of the CDR3 is 11 residues. The CDR3 DNA sequence: TGTGCCCGAGAGGAGGGGGAGACCCAGTACTTC. Amino acids: CAREEGETQYF.

The rearrangement joins TRBV4-3 to TRBJ2-1, with D tentatively TRBD2 (5 bases). This CDR3 has 18 residues. V was clipped by 0 bases and J by 4 bases, with 19 bases between them. Germline V gene data show CDR1 as LGHNA and CDR2 as YSLEER. CDR3 residues: CASSQERGASSLYNEQFF. CDR3 DNA: TGCGCCAGCAGCCAAGAACGGGGAGCGTCCAGCCTTTACAATGAGCAGTTCTTC.

The table lists this clone with a count of one. The V and J genes are TRBV7-9 and TRBJ1-4; the D is unclear. Deletions cut 5 bases from V and 1 base from J, with 5 bases between. The CDR3 is 13 residues long. Germline V CDR1 and CDR2: SEHNR, FQNEAQ (reference sequence). CDR3 coding DNA: TGTGCCAGCAGCATCGTAACTAATGAAAAACTGTTTTTT. Protein sequence: CASSIVTNEKLFF.

The chain joins TRBV6-4 to TRBJ2-5, with TRBD1 matching 12 bases. CDR3 size: 15 residues. Germline-derived CDR1 and CDR2 are MRHNA and SNTAGT. Losses at the gene ends were 8 bases for V and 3 bases for J; bases not matched to a gene: 7. For the CDR3, the DNA is TGTGCCAGCCCGCCGGGACAGGGGGCCGAAGAGACCCAGTACTTC. Its protein is CASPPGQGAEETQYF.

The V gene is TRBV7-8, the J gene TRBJ2-5; D is perhaps TRBD2 (6 bases). Trimming pared 4 bases from V and 5 bases from J, leaving 38 bases between. Germline loops: CDR1 SGHVS, CDR2 FQNEAQ. The CDR3 length is 22 residues. This CDR3 reads CASSSRRRGISSQSVIFETQYF. Here the CDR3 DNA reads TGTGCCAGCAGCTCTAGGAGGAGGGGAATCAGCTCCCAATCAGTCATCTTTGAGACCCAGTACTTC.

The genes are TRBV30 and TRBJ1-1; TRBD1 is a possible D gene (5 bases). The V gene lost 1 base and the J gene lost 5 bases, with 14 bases spanning the gap. CDR1 and CDR2 from the germline V gene are GTSNPN and SVGIG (reference sequence). This CDR3 comprises 14 residues. The DNA of the CDR3 is TGTGCCTGGAGTGACCCTGGGGGGAGGACTGAAGCTTTCTTT. This encodes CAWSDPGGRTEAFF.

The J gene is TRBJ1-6, the V gene TRBV11-3; no clear D. V gave up 5 bases and J gave up 10 bases, with 9 bases separating them. The CDR3 consists of 12 residues. Germline V gene sequence: CDR1 SGHNT, CDR2 YENEEA. The CDR3 region is CASSRGLSPLHF. The CDR3 bases are TGTGCCAGCAGCAGAGGACTCTCACCCCTCCACTTT.

Comment on this clone: A junction end diverges from the germline sequence, so it may reflect a read error. The chain recombines TRBV7-7 with TRBJ2-7, with 13 bases aligning to TRBD2. This CDR3 comprises 15 residues. Germline CDR1 is SSHAT and CDR2 is FNYEAQ (reference sequence). CDR3 in amino acids: CASSRGTSGDYEQYF. The CDR3 DNA follows: TGTGCTAGCAGCCGGGGGACTAGCGGGGACTACGAGCAGTACTTC. Using reference TRBV7-7 and TRBJ2-7 for the parts outside the CDR3, the full variable domain is GAGVSQSPRYKVTKRGQDVTLRCDPISSHATLYWYQQALGQGPEFLTYFNYEAQPDKSGLPSDRFSAERPEGSISTLTIQRTEQRDSAMYRCASSRGTSGDYEQYFGPGTRLTVT.

The rearrangement links TRBV5-6 to TRBJ1-2; the match to TRBD1 covers 7 bases. CDR1 is SGHDT and CDR2 is YYEEEE in the germline V gene. The V and J ends lost 9 bases and 0 bases, in that order; junction bases with no gene match: 5. CDR3 length equals 13 residues. The CDR3 is CATTGTANYGYTF. The CDR3 coding sequence is TGTGCCACCACCGGGACAGCTAACTATGGCTACACCTTC.

The chain has TRBV5-1 and TRBJ1-2; 8 bases match TRBD1. The CDR3 loop spans 14 amino acids. J gave up 6 bases and V 2 bases, and 6 bases lay outside the gene matches. Germline V lookup: CDR1 SGHRS, CDR2 YFSETQ. The CDR3 protein is CASSFNPGQDGYTF. In DNA, the CDR3 is TGCGCCAGCAGCTTTAACCCGGGACAGGATGGCTACACCTTC.

The chain carries TRBV27 and TRBJ2-5; TRBD2 matches 10 bases. CDR3 length equals 14 residues. V lost 5 bases, J lost 3 bases, and 3 bases stayed unmatched. Germline V gene lookup returns CDR1 MNHEY and CDR2 SMNVEV (reference sequence). The CDR3 DNA reads TGTGCCAGCAGTCCCCTAGCGGGGGAAGAGACCCAGTACTTC. This codes for CASSPLAGEETQYF.

The chain recombines TRBV7-2 with TRBJ2-1, with 9 bases fitting TRBD2. The CDR3 runs 16 residues. With 1 base clipped from V and 6 bases from J, the junction kept 7 bases outside the gene matches. Germline V lookup: CDR1 SGHTA, CDR2 FQGNSA. The CDR3 sequence is CASSLGSGGISNEQFF. Written as DNA, the CDR3 is TGTGCCAGCAGCTTAGGGAGCGGGGGGATATCCAATGAGCAGTTCTTC.

This clone has a single count. This chain connects TRBV5-6 to TRBJ2-7, with 8 bases lining up with TRBD1. Germline V lookup: CDR1 SGHDT, CDR2 YYEEEE. This CDR3 is built from 14 residues. V was clipped by 0 bases and J by 5 bases; unmatched bases: 4. CDR3 amino acids: CASSLGQGINEQYF. DNA for the CDR3: TGTGCCAGCAGCTTGGGACAGGGGATCAACGAGCAGTACTTC.

The V and J genes are TRBV19 and TRBJ2-1, with TRBD2 identical over 8 bases. Germline V gene sequence: CDR1 LNHDA, CDR2 SQIVND (reference sequence). Trimming removed 7 bases from V and 1 base from J; junction bases left unmatched: 12. The CDR3 has 17 residues. CDR3 in amino acids: CASTAGTSALSYNEQFF. The CDR3 DNA sequence: TGTGCCAGTACCGCCGGGACTAGTGCCCTTTCCTACAATGAGCAGTTCTTC.

The V and J genes are TRBV7-2 and TRBJ2-5; the D gene is possibly TRBD2 (5 bases). The CDR3 runs 16 residues. V lost 5 bases and J lost 4, with 20 bases in between. Germline V gene sequence: CDR1 SGHTA, CDR2 FQGNSA. The CDR3 is CASSASYGERRETQYF. CDR3 nucleotides: TGTGCCAGCAGCGCGAGTTACGGGGAGAGGAGAGAGACCCAGTACTTC.

This chain joins TRBV7-9 and TRBJ1-5; 9 bases match TRBD1. CDR3 length: 15 residues. The germline V gene encodes CDR1 SEHNR and CDR2 FQNEAQ (reference sequence). The V segment lost 2 bases and the J segment 6 bases; nucleotides outside the gene matches: 5. In DNA form, the CDR3 reads TGTGCCAGCAGCTTATCGACAGGGGGAAGTCAGCCCCAGCATTTT. Its translation: CASSLSTGGSQPQHF.

This clone showed up just once. This chain connects TRBV27 to TRBJ1-4; TRBD1 agrees at 7 bases. The CDR3 spans 14 residues. Per the germline V gene, CDR1 is MNHEY and CDR2 is SMNVEV (reference sequence). V lost 5 bases and J lost 6; bases outside the gene matches: 6. This chain's CDR3 is CASSPDRVDEKLFF. CDR3 in DNA: TGTGCCAGCAGTCCAGACAGGGTTGATGAAAAACTGTTTTTT.